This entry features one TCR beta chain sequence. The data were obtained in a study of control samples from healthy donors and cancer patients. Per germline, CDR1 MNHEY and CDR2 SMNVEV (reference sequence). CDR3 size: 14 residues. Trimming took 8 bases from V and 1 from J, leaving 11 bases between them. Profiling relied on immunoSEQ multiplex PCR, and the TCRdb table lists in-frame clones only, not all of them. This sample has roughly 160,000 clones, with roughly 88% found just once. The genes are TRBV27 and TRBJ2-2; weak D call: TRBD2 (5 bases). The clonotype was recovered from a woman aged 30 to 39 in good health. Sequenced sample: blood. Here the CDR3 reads CASQPGLNTGELFF. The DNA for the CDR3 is TGTGCCAGCCAACCAGGACTGAACACCGGGGAGCTGTTTTTT.